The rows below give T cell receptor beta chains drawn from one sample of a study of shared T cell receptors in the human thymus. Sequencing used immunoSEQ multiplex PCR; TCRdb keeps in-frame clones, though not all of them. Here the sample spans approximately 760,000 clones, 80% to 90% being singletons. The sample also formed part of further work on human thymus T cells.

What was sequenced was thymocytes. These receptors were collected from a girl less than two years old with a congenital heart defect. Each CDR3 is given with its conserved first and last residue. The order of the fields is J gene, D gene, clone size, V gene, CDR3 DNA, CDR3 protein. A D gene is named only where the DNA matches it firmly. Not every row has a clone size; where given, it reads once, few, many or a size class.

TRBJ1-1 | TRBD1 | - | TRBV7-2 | TGTGCCAGCAGCCATGCAGGGGGCCTATTTACTGAAGCTTTCTTT | CASSHAGGLFTEAFF
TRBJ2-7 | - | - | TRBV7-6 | TGTGCCAGCAGCTTGGTCCCTCGGGTCATCAGCTCCTACGAGCAGTACTTC | CASSLVPRVISSYEQYF
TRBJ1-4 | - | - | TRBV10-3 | TGTGCCATCAGTGAGCGGGCCGGGGATGATGAAAAACTGTTTTTT | CAISERAGDDEKLFF
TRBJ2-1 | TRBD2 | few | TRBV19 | TGTGCCAGCATGGGGGCGGGGGGATCCTACAATGAGCAGTTCTTC | CASMGAGGSYNEQFF
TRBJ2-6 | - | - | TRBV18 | TGTGCCAGCTCACCTCTAGATCCTGGGGCCAACGTCCTGACTTTC | CASSPLDPGANVLTF
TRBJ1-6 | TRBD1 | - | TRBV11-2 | TGTGCCAGCAGCGCCCGGACAGGGTACTATAATTCACCCCTCCACTTT | CASSARTGYYNSPLHF
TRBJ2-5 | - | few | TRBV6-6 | TGTGCCAGCAGTTCGGAGGGTACGGAGACCCAGTACTTC | CASSSEGTETQYF
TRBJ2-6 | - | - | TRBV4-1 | TGCGCCAGCAGCCATTTGAGAGACTTTAGGCCATCGGGGGTCAACGTCCTGACTTTC | CASSHLRDFRPSGVNVLTF
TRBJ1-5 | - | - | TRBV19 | TGTGCCAGTAGTATAGTCGTCTACAGAACCGATCAGCCCCAGCATTTT | CASSIVVYRTDQPQHF
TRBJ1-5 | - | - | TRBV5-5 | TGTGCCAGCAGCCCACGTTTGGGGGCTTTGGAGCCCCAGCATTTT | CASSPRLGALEPQHF
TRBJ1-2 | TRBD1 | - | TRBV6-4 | TGTGCCAGCAGTGACTCGGGGCAGGACAGGGATGGCTACACCTTC | CASSDSGQDRDGYTF
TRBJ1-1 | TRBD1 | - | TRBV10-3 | TGTGCCATCAGTGACTCGACGTTCGGACAGGAGAACACTGAAGCTTTCTTT | CAISDSTFGQENTEAFF
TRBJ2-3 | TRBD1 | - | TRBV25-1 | TGTGCCAGCAGTGAACCCGGGACAGGGACAGATACGCAGTATTTT | CASSEPGTGTDTQYF
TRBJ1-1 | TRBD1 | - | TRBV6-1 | TGTGCCAGCAGGAGACAGGGTGGGACGACTGAAGCTTTCTTT | CASRRQGGTTEAFF
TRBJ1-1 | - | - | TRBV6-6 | TGTGCCAGCAGTTACGATCTTGCGCGGGGCACTGAAGCTTTCTTT | CASSYDLARGTEAFF
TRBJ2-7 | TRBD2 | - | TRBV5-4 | TGTGCCAGCAGCTTGAGAGCCGAGCGGGGATTCTACGAGCAGTACTTC | CASSLRAERGFYEQYF
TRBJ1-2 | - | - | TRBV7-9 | TGTGCCAGCAGCCTCTACGTCGGGGATGGCTACACCTTC | CASSLYVGDGYTF
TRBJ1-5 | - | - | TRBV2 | TGTGCCAGCACCGCGAGGGAGGGGCCGAGGTCGTTTCGTAGCAATCAGCCCCAGCATTTT | CASTAREGPRSFRSNQPQHF
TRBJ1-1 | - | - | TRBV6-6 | TGTGCCAGCAGACGGGACACTGAAGCTTTCTTT | CASRRDTEAFF
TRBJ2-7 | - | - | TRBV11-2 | TGTGCCAGCAGCTTCCGGGGTTACGAGCAGTACTTC | CASSFRGYEQYF
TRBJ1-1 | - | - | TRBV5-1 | TGCGCCAGCAGCTCACGGGGCACTGAAGCTTTCTTT | CASSSRGTEAFF
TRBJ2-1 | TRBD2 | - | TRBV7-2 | TGTGCCAGCAGCTTAACGGGGGGTTCCTACAATGAGCAGTTCTTC | CASSLTGGSYNEQFF
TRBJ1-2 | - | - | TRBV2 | TGTGCCAGCAGTGCCCGAGGAAGACGACCCACCAACTATGGCTACACCTTC | CASSARGRRPTNYGYTF
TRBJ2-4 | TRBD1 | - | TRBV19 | TGTGCCAGTAGACAGGGGGCGAGGACCAAAAACATTCAGTACTTC | CASRQGARTKNIQYF